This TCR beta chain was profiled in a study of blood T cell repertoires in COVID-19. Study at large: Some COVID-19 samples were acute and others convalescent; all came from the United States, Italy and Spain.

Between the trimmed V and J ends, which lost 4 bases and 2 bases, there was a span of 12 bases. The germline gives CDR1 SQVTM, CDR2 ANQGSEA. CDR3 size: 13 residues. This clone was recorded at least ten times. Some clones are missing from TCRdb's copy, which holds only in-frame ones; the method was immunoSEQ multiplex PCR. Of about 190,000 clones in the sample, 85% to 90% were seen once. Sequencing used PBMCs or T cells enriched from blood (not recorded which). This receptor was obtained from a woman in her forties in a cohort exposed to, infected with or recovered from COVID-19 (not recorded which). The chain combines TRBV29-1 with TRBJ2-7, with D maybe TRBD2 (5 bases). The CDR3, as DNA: TGCAGCGTTGCGGGAAGTGAACCCTACGAGCAGTACTTC. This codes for CSVAGSEPYEQYF.